The 14 T cell receptor beta chains given below trace back to one sample, sequenced in a study of cytomegalovirus exposure and HLA in healthy donors. The PCR was carried out with 60 Vbeta primers and 13 Jbeta primers. Only in-frame clones appear in the TCRdb table, and some are missing; sequencing was by immunoSEQ multiplex PCR. The sample has about 85,000 clones; about 80% are singletons. Sequencing was performed on PBMCs. These receptors were taken from a man aged 50-59 years in good health and CMV-seropositive.

The chain carries TRBV29-1 and TRBJ2-3; D is ambiguous. The V and J ends lost 4 bases and 4 bases respectively, with 18 bases between them. The CDR3 is made up of 15 amino acids. Germline V gene lookup returns CDR1 SQVTM and CDR2 ANQGSEA. The CDR3 DNA sequence: TGCAGCGTTGCCCTGGCCCTTCCCCCGTCAGATACGCAGTATTTT. This gives the protein CSVALALPPSDTQYF.

This clone was recorded a few times. The chain combines TRBV2 with TRBJ2-1; 10 bases map to TRBD2. V dropped 2 bases and J dropped 5; count of bases not matched to a gene: 3. The CDR3 is made up of 15 amino acids. Germline CDR1 is SNHLY and CDR2 is FYNNEI. The CDR3 DNA follows: TGTGCCAGCAGTGAACTCCTAGCGGGAGACAATGAGCAGTTCTTC. Its translation: CASSELLAGDNEQFF. Complete variable domain (other parts from reference TRBV2 and TRBJ2-1): EPEVTQTPSHQVTQMGQEVILRCVPISNHLYFYWYRQILGQKVEFLVSFYNNEISEKSEIFDDQFSVERPDGSNFTLKIRSTKLEDSAMYFCASSELLAGDNEQFFGPGTRLTVL.

The rearrangement joins TRBV5-1 to TRBJ2-1, with 8 bases lining up with TRBD2. The CDR3 extends over 15 amino acids. The V gene end was trimmed by 0 bases and the J gene end by 9 bases; junction bases not matched to a gene: 8. Per the germline V gene, CDR1 is SGHRS and CDR2 is YFSETQ. CDR3 residues: CASSLDPGGPTEQFF. The DNA for the CDR3 is TGCGCCAGCAGCTTGGACCCGGGAGGGCCTACTGAGCAGTTCTTC.

The rearrangement uses TRBV19 and TRBJ2-1, with D perhaps TRBD2 (5 bases). The CDR3 covers 16 residues. Germline V CDR1 and CDR2: LNHDA, SQIVND (reference sequence). V was shortened by 6 bases and J by 4 bases, with 19 bases between the two germline ends. For the CDR3, the DNA is TGTGCCAGTAGACCAAGAGGGCGGATTCCTTACAATGAGCAGTTCTTC. It specifies CASRPRGRIPYNEQFF.

The chain links TRBV30 to TRBJ1-2; no clear D gene. The V end lost 2 bases, the J end lost 5 bases, and 12 bases lay between the germline ends. The CDR3 runs to 13 residues. Germline V gene sequence: CDR1 GTSNPN, CDR2 SVGIG (reference sequence). The CDR3 reads CAWSSTEGYGYTF. CDR3 DNA sequence: TGTGCCTGGAGTTCCACGGAGGGTTATGGCTACACCTTC. The full variable domain, rest sourced from reference TRBV30 and TRBJ1-2, is SQTIHQWPATLVQPVGSPLSLECTVEGTSNPNLYWYRQAAGRGLQLLFYSVGIGQISSEVPQNLSASRPQDRQFILSSKKLLLSDSGFYLCAWSSTEGYGYTFGSGTRLTVV.

The chain employs TRBV30 and TRBJ2-5, with a weak D call TRBD2 (5 bases). The end of the DNA aligns better with TRBJ2-7, so the J call may be wrong. Germline loops: CDR1 GTSNPN, CDR2 SVGIG (reference sequence). The CDR3 is 13 amino acids. The CDR3 region has the DNA TGTGCCTGGAGTTTTGGCGGGCTTTACGAGCAGTACTTC. This codes for CAWSFGGLYEQYF.

CDR3 nucleotides: TGCGCCAGCAGCCGTACAGTTTTCGGGGACATTCAGTACTTC. Residues: CASSRTVFGDIQYF. The chain uses TRBV4-3 and TRBJ2-4; D might be TRBD2 (5 bases). The CDR3 runs to 14 residues. The germline V gene encodes CDR1 LGHNA and CDR2 YSLEER. Trimming removed 4 bases from V and 8 bases from J, with 15 bases in between.

J is TRBJ2-3 and V is TRBV19; TRBD2 is a possible D gene (7 bases). Trimming took off 1 base at V and 6 bases at J, with 11 bases between the two ends. The germline CDR1 and CDR2 sequences are LNHDA and SQIVND (reference sequence). This CDR3 has 14 amino acids. For the CDR3, the DNA is TGTGCCAGTAGTATAGGTGAGGGGGGGGATACGCAGTATTTT. This encodes CASSIGEGGDTQYF.

In this sample, this clone turned up once. The rearrangement uses TRBV11-1 and TRBJ1-2; TRBD1 matches 8 bases. The CDR3 contains 14 residues. Germline V lookup: CDR1 SGHAT, CDR2 FQDESV (reference sequence). The ends lost 5 bases at V and 7 bases at J; junction bases unmatched: 9. In DNA form, the CDR3 reads TGTGCCAGCAGCCAGGACAGGGTTTCTGCTGGCTACACCTTC. It yields the protein CASSQDRVSAGYTF.

The rearrangement uses TRBV18 and TRBJ2-5, with 9 bases lining up with TRBD2. The end of the DNA fits TRBJ2-7 better, so the J call may be wrong. The CDR3 sequence is 15 residues long. Germline V lookup: CDR1 KGHSH, CDR2 LQKENI. The CDR3 DNA reads TGTGCCAGCTCACCAAGGACTAGCGAAGCCTACGAGCAGTACTTC. Protein product: CASSPRTSEAYEQYF.

This sequence joins TRBV21-1 and TRBJ1-1. TRBV21-1 is a pseudogene segment. This CDR3 spans 16 amino acids. CDR3 loop: CASSNPRRGENTEAFF. In DNA, the CDR3 is TGTGCCAGCAGCAATCCCCGCCGGGGGGAGAACACTGAAGCTTTCTTT.

The genes are TRBV11-2 and TRBJ1-4; no definite D call. The CDR3 covers 16 residues. Looked up from germline, CDR1 is SGHAT and CDR2 is FQNNGV. Trimming took 1 base from V and 10 from J, leaving 19 bases between them. The CDR3 sequence is CASSLGNAREWGKLFF. The CDR3 DNA is TGTGCCAGCAGCTTAGGGAATGCAAGGGAGTGGGGAAAACTGTTTTTT.

DNA for the CDR3: TGTGCCAGCAGCTCTGGGACAGCCTTCCCTGAAGCTTTCTTT. This translates into CASSSGTAFPEAFF. This chain connects TRBV5-4 to TRBJ1-1, with 7 positions matching TRBD1. The CDR3 loop spans 14 amino acids. CDR1 and CDR2 (germline): SGHNT, YYREEE (reference sequence). V gave up 3 bases and J gave up 6 bases; unmatched junction bases: 8. Full variable domain (rest looked up from reference TRBV5-4 and TRBJ1-1): ETGVTQSPTHLIKTRGQQVTLRCSSQSGHNTVSWYQQALGQGPQFIFQYYREEENGRGNFPPRFSGLQFPNYSSELNVNALELDDSALYLCASSSGTAFPEAFFGQGTRLTVV.

The chain employs TRBV7-2 and TRBJ1-2, with TRBD1 identical over 11 bases. The CDR3 spans 16 residues. Germline V lookup: CDR1 SGHTA, CDR2 FQGNSA. J gave up 4 bases and V 2 bases, and 6 bases lay outside the gene matches. The CDR3 DNA follows: TGTGCCAGCAGCTTAAGTGGGACAGGGGGGATCTATGGCTACACCTTC. Protein product: CASSLSGTGGIYGYTF.